These 14 T cell receptor beta chains share one sample of origin, sequenced in a study of cytomegalovirus exposure and HLA in healthy donors. In the PCR, 60 Vbeta and 13 Jbeta primers were used. Generated by immunoSEQ multiplex PCR, the TCRdb table keeps only in-frame clones and is missing some. In the table there are 200,000 to 250,000 clones, approximately 80% of which are singletons. Material for sequencing was PBMCs. The receptors come from a girl between 5 and 17 years old in good health and CMV-seronegative.

The chain uses TRBV19 and TRBJ1-1; possible D gene TRBD1, 5 bases. The CDR3 has 13 residues. V was cut by 7 bases and J by 6 bases, with 15 bases left in between. Looked up from germline, CDR1 is LNHDA and CDR2 is SQIVND (reference sequence). The CDR3 sequence is CASTLTDSSEAFF. Written as DNA, the CDR3 is TGTGCCAGTACCCTGACCGACAGCTCTGAAGCTTTCTTT.

The V call is TRBV27, the J call TRBJ2-3; weak D call: TRBD2 (5 bases). The CDR3 length is 16 residues. The ends were cut back, 4 bases at V and 1 base at J, with 15 bases in the middle. Germline CDR1 MNHEY, CDR2 SMNVEV (reference sequence). Here the CDR3 DNA reads TGTGCCAGCAGTTGGGGTATGGCGCGGGGCACAGATACGCAGTATTTT. Its protein product is CASSWGMARGTDTQYF.

The rearrangement links TRBV7-9 to TRBJ2-6; possibly TRBD1 for D (6 bases). CDR1 is SEHNR, CDR2 FQNEAQ, per germline (reference sequence). V dropped 3 bases and J dropped 0 bases, with 12 bases sitting between them. The CDR3 is 17 residues long. CDR3 protein: CASSLGYRVSGANVLTF. The CDR3 nucleotides are TGTGCCAGCAGCTTGGGGTACAGGGTCTCTGGGGCCAACGTCCTGACTTTC.

V gene TRBV28 combines with J gene TRBJ2-5; no definite D call. Germline V gene data show CDR1 as MDHEN and CDR2 as SYDVKM. V was trimmed by 4 bases and J by 2 bases, leaving 11 bases between them. The CDR3 runs to 14 residues. This CDR3 is CASSSFAVQETQYF. In nucleotides, the CDR3 is TGTGCCAGCAGTTCCTTTGCGGTTCAAGAGACCCAGTACTTC.

The rearrangement uses TRBV2 and TRBJ2-1, with TRBD2 as a possible D gene (6 bases). V lost 7 bases and J 5 bases, leaving 15 bases between the germline ends. The CDR3 has 14 residues. Germline V gene lookup returns CDR1 SNHLY and CDR2 FYNNEI. The CDR3 coding sequence is TGTGCCAGCACTGGGGGGTATGGGCACAATGAGCAGTTCTTC. It translates to CASTGGYGHNEQFF.

Turning to this clone: Compared with germline, one end of the junction differs, possibly owing to a read error. The chain uses TRBV30 and TRBJ2-4, with a tentative D call TRBD2 (6 bases). This CDR3 is 15 amino acids long. Germline CDR1 and CDR2: GTSNPN and SVGIG (reference sequence). In DNA form, the CDR3 reads TGTGCCTGGAGTGTACGGGTACTAGCCAAAAACATTCGGTACTTC. Residues: CAWSVRVLAKNIRYF.

The V call is TRBV7-2, the J call TRBJ1-1; TRBD1 matches at 7 bases. The CDR3 loop spans 16 amino acids. Germline values: CDR1 SGHTA, CDR2 FQGNSA. V lost 4 bases and J lost 4; bases outside the gene matches: 12. The CDR3 DNA sequence: TGTGCCAGCAGCTCCAATCTAAGACAGGGCGGCACTGAAGCTTTCTTT. Translation gives CASSSNLRQGGTEAFF.

This clone was seen only a few times. This chain joins TRBV28 and TRBJ1-2; TRBD1 matches 10 bases. CDR1 is MDHEN and CDR2 is SYDVKM in the germline V gene. The CDR3 is 15 amino acids. The V and J ends lost 5 bases and 3 bases, in that order; junction bases with no gene match: 6. In DNA, the CDR3 is TGTGCCAGCAGTAGAGGACAGGGGGTTTACTATGGCTACACCTTC. Translated, it gives CASSRGQGVYYGYTF.

This clone was counted at least ten times. V is TRBV7-2 and J is TRBJ2-3, with 13 bases fitting TRBD2. Germline assignment: CDR1 SGHTA and CDR2 FQGNSA. V lost 0 bases and J lost 6; bases outside the gene matches: 9. The CDR3 has 18 residues. The CDR3 nucleotides are TGTGCCAGCAGCTTAGCGACACTAGCGGGGGGGCCACGGGATACGCAGTATTTT. As protein: CASSLATLAGGPRDTQYF.

The rearrangement joins TRBV7-2 to TRBJ1-3, with D hard to call. Per the germline V gene, CDR1 is SGHTA and CDR2 is FQGNSA. The CDR3 runs 12 residues. Trimming left V 4 bases short and J 3 bases short, with 4 bases between. The CDR3 DNA follows: TGTGCCAGCAGCTCCTATGGAAACACCATATATTTT. This codes for CASSSYGNTIYF.

The V and J genes are TRBV5-1 and TRBJ1-1; 8 bases agree with TRBD1. V shed 4 bases and J 5 bases; nucleotides not matched to a gene: 10. The germline V gene has CDR1 SGHRS and CDR2 YFSETQ. This CDR3 is built from 15 residues. CDR3 coding DNA: TGCGCCAGCAGCCCGGATCCCAGGGGGCGGACTGAAGCTTTCTTT. It specifies CASSPDPRGRTEAFF.

J is TRBJ2-5 and V is TRBV14; D is possibly TRBD1 (5 bases). The V gene lost 4 bases and the J gene lost 1 base, with 13 bases spanning the gap. Germline loops: CDR1 SGHDN, CDR2 FVKESK. This CDR3 region has 15 residues. The CDR3, as DNA: TGTGCCAGCAGCCCCTCCACAGGCGCCCAAGAGACCCAGTACTTC. It specifies CASSPSTGAQETQYF.

For the CDR3, the DNA is TGTGCCAGCAGCTTATCTGCAGGGGAGTCCTACGAGCAGTACTTC. Residues: CASSLSAGESYEQYF. The chain recombines TRBV7-3 with TRBJ2-7; D is perhaps TRBD1 (6 bases). The CDR3 covers 15 residues. CDR1 SGHTA and CDR2 FQGTGA come from the germline V gene. Trimming removed 2 bases at V and 1 base at J, with 12 bases between.

The chain carries TRBV7-6 and TRBJ2-5, with TRBD1 matching over 8 bases. There are 13 residues in the CDR3. The V and J ends lost 5 bases and 5 bases, in that order; junction bases with no gene match: 4. Germline CDR1 and CDR2: SGHVS and FNYEAQ. CDR3 sequence (DNA): TGTGCCAGCAGCAAGGACAGGGTGGAGACCCAGTACTTC. As protein: CASSKDRVETQYF.